The 32 T cell receptor beta chains given below trace back to one sample, sequenced in a study of breast tumors, draining lymph nodes, adjacent tissues (dated by TCRdb to 2016 to 2017). Library preparation was by multiplex PCR. Sequencing relied on an Illumina HiSeq 2000. In TCRdb, the public reads were trimmed at Q25 with fastp and aligned with MiXCR, with productive beta chains retained. Under each unique CDR3 protein, matching rows form one entry showing the most common genes and DNA. The table for this sample lists about 94,000 distinct CDR3 sequences; roughly 29% of them were counted only once. The ten largest clones capture 8.1% of the sample. Lymph node samples were obtained from the axillary draining lymph nodes of breast cancer patients. The sequenced sample was axillary lymph node tissue. All receptors come from a female donor with breast cancer. Some clones in this sample may be carry-over from other donors' samples.

This clonotype was observed many times. CDR3 sequence reads: CASSLFGGSVISYF. As DNA, the CDR3 is TGTGCCAGCAGTTTATTCGGGGGAAGCGTTATCTCGTACTTC. V is TRBV27 and J is TRBJ2-7, with D possibly being TRBD2 (6 bases). The CDR3 has 14 residues. CDR1 and CDR2 from the germline V gene are MNHEY and SMNVEV (reference sequence). V dropped 1 base and J dropped 12 bases, with 19 bases sitting between them.

This clonotype was detected ten times or more. The chain employs TRBV30 and TRBJ1-2; D gene uncertain. Germline-derived CDR1 and CDR2 are GTSNPN and SVGIG (reference sequence). V lost 6 bases and J lost 5, with 13 bases in between. The length of the CDR3 is 12 residues. The CDR3 spells CACLSAGYGYTF. The CDR3 nucleotides are TGTGCCTGCCTCTCTGCGGGATATGGCTACACCTTC.

V gene TRBV6-5 combines with J gene TRBJ1-1; D ambiguous. Germline-derived CDR1 and CDR2 are MNHEY and SVGAGI. CDR3 length: 14 residues. With 0 bases removed from V and 5 bases from J, the gap between germline ends came to 10 bases. CDR3 coding DNA: TGTGCCAGCAGTTACTCGATTCGTGTGACTGAAGCTTTCTTT. Translating it yields CASSYSIRVTEAFF.

Turning to this clonotype: Its ends do not fully match the called genes, so a read error is possible. V usage is TRBV6-2 or TRBV6-3 and J usage is TRBJ2-1; 7 bases are a match to TRBD2. CDR3 size: 14 residues. Looked up from germline, CDR1 is MNHEY and CDR2 is SVGEGT. CDR3 nucleotide sequence: TGTGCCAGCAGTCACTCGCGGGGGAGGGGTGAGCAGTTCTTC. This sequence encodes CASSHSRGRGEQFF.

This clonotype appeared many times. The chain couples TRBV28 to TRBJ2-7; D not certain. The V end was cut by 5 bases, the J end by 4 bases, with 15 bases between. This CDR3 contains 14 residues. Germline V gene data show CDR1 as MDHEN and CDR2 as SYDVKM. CDR3: CASSVRDFKYEQYF. The CDR3 coding sequence is TGTGCCAGCAGTGTTCGTGATTTCAAATACGAGCAGTACTTC.

This clonotype was counted a few times. A clone one base away is much larger, so this may be a read error. This chain connects TRBV6-1 to TRBJ2-3; TRBD2 agrees at 10 bases. J lost 3 bases, V lost 9 bases, and 9 bases had no gene match. Germline assignment: CDR1 MNHNS and CDR2 SASEGT. This CDR3 is 15 amino acids long. CDR3 DNA sequence: TGTGCCAGTAACCAACCGGGACTAGCGACAGATACGCAGTATTTT. Translating gives CASNQPGLATDTQYF.

Only a few counts were recorded for this clonotype. The V gene is TRBV3-1, the J gene TRBJ1-1; TRBD1 is a possible D gene (6 bases). This CDR3 has 14 amino acids. Germline CDR1 LGHDT, CDR2 YNNKEL (reference sequence). V was trimmed by 4 bases and J by 1 base, leaving 10 bases between them. The CDR3 loop reads CASSPGQRNTEAFF. The CDR3 nucleotides read TGTGCCAGCAGCCCTGGACAGCGGAACACTGAAGCTTTCTTT. Filled out from reference TRBV3-1 and TRBJ1-1, the complete variable domain reads DTAVSQTPKYLVTQMGNDKSIKCEQNLGHDTMYWYKQDSKKFLKIMFSYNNKELIINETVPNRFSPKSPDKAHLNLHINSLELGDSAVYFCASSPGQRNTEAFFGQGTRLTVV.

This clonotype was observed a handful of times. Just one base apart from a much larger clone, this may be a read error. This CDR3 reads CSARKEGGGYGYTF. The DNA of the CDR3 is TGCAGTGCCAGAAAGGAGGGGGGGGGCTATGGCTACACCTTC. This chain uses TRBV20-1 with TRBJ1-2, with D tentatively TRBD1 (6 bases). Germline CDR1 and CDR2: DFQATT and SNEGSKA (reference sequence). V was pared by 6 bases and J by 4 bases, with 18 bases between. The length of the CDR3 is 14 residues.

This clonotype has a count of ten or more. This chain links TRBV5-8 with TRBJ1-3, with D possibly being TRBD1 (5 bases). CDR1 SGHTS and CDR2 YDEGEE come from the germline V gene. This CDR3 has 13 amino acids. The ends were cut back, 1 base at V and 8 bases at J, with 10 bases in the middle. The CDR3 is CASSLSGTDTIYF. The CDR3 DNA reads as TGTGCCAGCAGCTTGTCAGGGACTGACACCATATATTTT.

This clonotype was seen more than once but under ten times. A much larger clone lies a single base off, so this may be a read error. V usage is TRBV20-1 and J usage is TRBJ2-1; perhaps D is TRBD1 or TRBD2 (5 bases each). Germline V gene data show CDR1 as DFQATT and CDR2 as SNEGSKA (reference sequence). CDR3 length: 15 amino acids. V was shortened by 0 bases and J by 7 bases, with 16 bases between the two germline ends. CDR3 nucleotides: TGCAGTGCTAGAGATGGGGGTGGCGCCCCGAATGAGCAGTTCTTC. This encodes CSARDGGGAPNEQFF.

For this clonotype: The junction differs from germline at one of its ends, possibly a read error. The chain employs TRBV2 and TRBJ1-5; D call uncertain. The CDR3 sequence is 14 residues long. Germline loops: CDR1 SNHLY, CDR2 FYNNEI. The CDR3 DNA follows: TGTGCCAGCAGGGAAGGCTGGGCCAATCAGCCCCAGCATTTT. Protein sequence: CASREGWANQPQHF. Full variable domain (missing parts from reference TRBV2 and TRBJ1-5): EPEVTQTPSHQVTQMGQEVILRCVPISNHLYFYWYRQILGQKVEFLVSFYNNEISEKSEIFDDQFSVERPDGSNFTLKIRSTKLEDSAMYFCASREGWANQPQHFGDGTRLSIL.

This clonotype was seen at least ten times. This chain links TRBV12-3 or TRBV12-4 with TRBJ1-5; D not certain. With 3 bases removed from V and 5 bases from J, the gap between germline ends came to 5 bases. This CDR3 comprises 12 residues. As DNA, the CDR3 is TGTGCCAGCAGTTTGGTGGATCAGCCCCAGCATTTT. It yields the protein CASSLVDQPQHF.

This chain joins TRBV7-2 and TRBJ1-2; no clear D. Germline CDR1 reads SGHTA; CDR2 reads FQGNSA. There are 14 residues in the CDR3. V lost 2 bases to trimming and J lost 4 bases, with 11 bases between them. Here the CDR3 reads CASSLHGSSYGYTF. In DNA form, the CDR3 reads TGTGCCAGCAGCTTACATGGAAGTTCCTATGGCTACACCTTC. The full variable domain, with the rest looked up from reference TRBV7-2 and TRBJ1-2, is GAGVSQSPSNKVTEKGKDVELRCDPISGHTALYWYRQSLGQGLEFLIYFQGNSAPDKSGLPSDRFSAERTGGSVSTLTIQRTQQEDSAVYLCASSLHGSSYGYTFGSGTRLTVV.

This chain uses TRBV25-1 with TRBJ2-3; no firm D call. V lost 7 bases and J lost 1, with 9 bases in between. Germline CDR1 is MGHDK and CDR2 is SYGVNS. The CDR3 loop spans 13 amino acids. CDR3 protein: CASTDRGTDTQYF. In nucleotides, the CDR3 is TGTGCCAGCACGGACCGGGGCACAGATACGCAGTATTTT.

This clonotype was seen at least ten times. In DNA form, the CDR3 reads TGTGCCAGCAGTTACTATAAAAGCACAGATACGCAGTATTTT. It specifies CASSYYKSTDTQYF. The J gene is TRBJ2-3, the V gene TRBV6-5; D gene ambiguous. The CDR3 spans 14 residues. V was shortened by 1 base and J by 0 bases, with 5 bases between the two germline ends. Germline V CDR1 and CDR2: MNHEY, SVGAGI.

The chain uses TRBV10-1 and TRBJ1-3; D is perhaps TRBD1 (6 bases). Germline CDR1 WNHNN, CDR2 SYGVQD (reference sequence). This CDR3 comprises 12 residues. The ends were cut back, 8 bases at V and 7 bases at J, with 12 bases in the middle. The CDR3 loop reads CASRLDRNTIYF. Written as DNA, the CDR3 is TGCGCCAGCCGACTCGACAGGAACACCATATATTTT.

The chain joins TRBV19 to TRBJ1-2; TRBD1 aligns across 10 bases. V shed 5 bases and J 8 bases; nucleotides not matched to a gene: 11. Germline CDR1 LNHDA, CDR2 SQIVND (reference sequence). CDR3 length equals 15 residues. The CDR3 spells CASSPQQGQGFGYTF. CDR3 nucleotides: TGTGCCAGTAGTCCCCAGCAGGGACAGGGGTTCGGCTACACCTTC.

The V gene is TRBV9, the J gene TRBJ2-3; D gene unclear. Between the trimmed V and J ends, which lost 1 base and 2 bases, there was a span of 11 bases. The CDR3 is made up of 15 amino acids. CDR1 and CDR2 from the germline V gene are SGDLS and YYNGEE. CDR3 bases: TGTGCCAGCAGCGTAACCGACATACCCACAGATACGCAGTATTTT. It encodes CASSVTDIPTDTQYF.

This clonotype was seen at least ten times. The chain has TRBV7-8 and TRBJ2-1; D not resolved. The CDR3 is 17 amino acids. The germline V gene encodes CDR1 SGHVS and CDR2 FQNEAQ. V was shortened by 6 bases and J by 3 bases, with 21 bases between the two germline ends. CDR3 sequence (DNA): TGTGCCAGCAGGTTCCCGAAGGTAGGAGCCGGCTACAATGAGCAGTTCTTC. Residues: CASRFPKVGAGYNEQFF. Looking up the rest from reference TRBV7-8 and TRBJ2-1 gives the full variable domain: GAGVSQSPRYKVAKRGQDVALRCDPISGHVSLFWYQQALGQGPEFLTYFQNEAQLDKSGLPSDRFFAERPEGSVSTLKIQRTQQEDSAVYLCASRFPKVGAGYNEQFFGPGTRLTVL.

Of note for this clonotype: Here the CDR3 omits its conserved ending phenylalanine or tryptophan, so a read error is the likely source. V and J are TRBV6-2 or TRBV6-3 and TRBJ2-1; TRBD2 might be the D (5 bases). The germline gives CDR1 MNHEY, CDR2 SVGEGT. With 7 bases removed from V and 7 bases from J, the gap between germline ends came to 11 bases. The CDR3 has 12 residues. Here the CDR3 DNA reads TGTGCCAGCACCTCGAGGGAGAATGAGCAGTTCCTC. Translation gives CASTSRENEQFL.

This clonotype was seen ten or more times. J is TRBJ2-7 and V is TRBV7-8; D is perhaps TRBD1 (5 bases). The CDR3 is 12 residues long. Germline V CDR1 and CDR2: SGHVS, FQNEAQ. The V end lost 5 bases, the J end lost 2 bases, and 7 bases lay between the germline ends. The CDR3 is CASSDRAYEQYF. The CDR3 DNA follows: TGTGCCAGCAGCGACAGAGCCTACGAGCAGTACTTC. The full variable domain, its missing parts supplied by reference TRBV7-8 and TRBJ2-7, is GAGVSQSPRYKVAKRGQDVALRCDPISGHVSLFWYQQALGQGPEFLTYFQNEAQLDKSGLPSDRFFAERPEGSVSTLKIQRTQQEDSAVYLCASSDRAYEQYFGPGTRLTVT.

This clonotype was seen repeatedly, ten times or more. This clone may be a read error of a much larger clone one base away. The chain is built from TRBV20-1 and TRBJ2-7; D ambiguous. The V gene's germline CDR1 is DFQATT and CDR2 SNEGSKA (reference sequence). This CDR3 contains 11 residues. As DNA, the CDR3 is TGCAGTGCTAGAGATCCAAATTGGCAGTCCTTC. Protein: CSARDPNWQSF.

This clonotype came up many times. The chain carries TRBV7-7 and TRBJ2-5, with D perhaps assigned TRBD1 or TRBD2 (5 bases each). V lost 5 bases and J 4 bases, leaving 11 bases between the germline ends. This CDR3 has 13 residues. CDR1 is SSHAT and CDR2 is FNYEAQ in the germline V gene (reference sequence). The CDR3 bases are TGTGCCAGCAGCCCGGAGAGGGGAGAGACCCAGTACTTC. It codes for CASSPERGETQYF.

As to this clonotype: It may be a read error: a sequence one base away is much more abundant. V usage is TRBV6-6 and J usage is TRBJ1-3; possibly TRBD1 for D (5 bases). Trimming left V 6 bases short and J 4 bases short, with 13 bases between. CDR1 and CDR2 from the germline V gene are MNHNY and SVGAGI (reference sequence). The CDR3 is 14 residues long. CDR3 DNA sequence: TGTGCCAGCAGGCGCGGGGGGGGAGGAAACACCATATATTTT. Translating it yields CASRRGGGGNTIYF.

With respect to this clonotype: A much more abundant neighbour one base away suggests this may be a read error. The genes are TRBV20-1 and TRBJ2-7, with TRBD1 matching over 7 bases. This CDR3 is built from 15 residues. Germline V lookup: CDR1 DFQATT, CDR2 SNEGSKA (reference sequence). Written as DNA, the CDR3 is TGCGGTGCTAGAGATGTAAACAGGGGAACGGACGAGCAGTACTTC. This encodes CGARDVNRGTDEQYF.

This clonotype was observed a single time. This chain uses TRBV20-1 with TRBJ2-3; the match to TRBD2 covers 11 bases. The junction had 4 bases not matched to a gene; V was cut back by 1 base and J by 4 bases. The length of the CDR3 is 15 residues. The germline V gene encodes CDR1 DFQATT and CDR2 SNEGSKA (reference sequence). CDR3 region: CSARGTSGWADTQYF. The CDR3 DNA sequence: TGCAGTGCTAGAGGGACTAGCGGGTGGGCAGATACGCAGTATTTT.

The chain couples TRBV5-6 to TRBJ1-2; TRBD1 matches 9 bases. The CDR3 is made up of 11 amino acids. V shed 5 bases, J shed 14 bases, and the junction held 7 bases outside the gene matches. Germline loops: CDR1 SGHDT, CDR2 YYEEEE. The CDR3 region has the DNA TGTGCCAGCAGTTCCGGGACAGGGTATACCTTC. It is translated as CASSSGTGYTF.

This clonotype was observed a few times. A much larger clone is a single base away; this may be a read error. The chain employs TRBV6-1 and TRBJ2-5; D is unresolved. The CDR3 is 11 residues long. CDR1 and CDR2 from the germline V gene are MNHNS and SASEGT. The V and J ends lost 10 bases and 5 bases respectively, with 11 bases between them. CDR3 coding DNA: TGTGCCATACTACTTTGGGAGACCCAGTACTTC. Its translation: CAILLWETQYF.

This clonotype was detected ten times or more. The rearrangement joins TRBV28 to TRBJ2-3, with D perhaps TRBD2 (6 bases). Germline assignment: CDR1 MDHEN and CDR2 SYDVKM. The CDR3 loop spans 13 amino acids. The germline V and J ends were trimmed by 5 bases and 7 bases, with 13 bases remaining between them. In DNA, the CDR3 is TGTGCCAGCAGTGAGGCTAGCGTCCATACGCAGTATTTT. As protein: CASSEASVHTQYF. Together with reference TRBV28 and TRBJ2-3, the CDR3 gives the full variable domain: DVKVTQSSRYLVKRTGEKVFLECVQDMDHENMFWYRQDPGLGLRLIYFSYDVKMKEKGDIPEGYSVSREKKERFSLILESASTNQTSMYLCASSEASVHTQYFGPGTRLTVL.

Ten or more counts support this clonotype. This chain links TRBV24-1 with TRBJ2-1; D unclear. Germline lookup yields CDR1 KGHDR and CDR2 SFDVKD. The CDR3 has 15 residues. V dropped 4 bases and J dropped 0 bases, with 9 bases sitting between them. The CDR3 loop reads CATSERRSSYNEQFF. The CDR3 DNA sequence: TGTGCCACCAGTGAAAGACGATCCTCCTACAATGAGCAGTTCTTC.

The chain has TRBV7-9 and TRBJ2-3; 9 bases are shared with TRBD1. The germline V gene has CDR1 SEHNR and CDR2 FQNEAQ (reference sequence). The CDR3 is made up of 13 amino acids. V gave up 5 bases and J gave up 6 bases; unmatched junction bases: 3. Here the CDR3 DNA reads TGTGCCAGCAGCCGGGACAGGGCGGATACGCAGTATTTT. Encoded protein: CASSRDRADTQYF. The variable domain in full, completed from reference TRBV7-9 and TRBJ2-3, reads DTGVSQNPRHKITKRGQNVTFRCDPISEHNRLYWYRQTLGQGPEFLTYFQNEAQLEKSRLLSDRFSAERPKGSFSTLEIQRTEQGDSAMYLCASSRDRADTQYFGPGTRLTVL.

Regarding this clonotype: At one boundary the junction diverges from the germline segment, which might be a read error. This chain uses TRBV4-1 with TRBJ1-2; D may be TRBD1 (6 bases). CDR1 MGHRA and CDR2 YSYEKL come from the germline V gene. This CDR3 region has 16 residues. Here the CDR3 DNA reads TGCGCCAGCGGCCAGGATACGGCAGGGGACATTTATGGCTACACCTTC. Amino acid sequence: CASGQDTAGDIYGYTF.